This T cell receptor beta chain is drawn from a study of T-cell reconstitution after alpha-beta-depleted transplantation in children. This clonotype was found a few times. A library of TCRbeta sequences, prepared with unique molecular identifiers, was generated. TCRdb re-analysed the PCR reads in MiXCR, keeping a single row per CDR3 protein. This sample has some 390,000 distinct CDR3 sequences, with roughly 20% found just once. Sample: PBMCs from the stem cell graft donor, taken from the stem cell graft. This receptor was identified in a human donor who donated a stem cell graft to a child with acute myeloid leukemia.

The DNA of the CDR3 is TGCGCCAGCAGCTTAAGCTTGGGCAACCCGGCAGATACGCAGTATTTT. This codes for CASSLSLGNPADTQYF. V gene TRBV5-1 combines with J gene TRBJ2-3, with unresolved D. CDR3 length: 16 residues. Trimming removed 2 bases at V and 4 bases at J, with 17 bases between. Germline V lookup: CDR1 SGHRS, CDR2 YFSETQ.